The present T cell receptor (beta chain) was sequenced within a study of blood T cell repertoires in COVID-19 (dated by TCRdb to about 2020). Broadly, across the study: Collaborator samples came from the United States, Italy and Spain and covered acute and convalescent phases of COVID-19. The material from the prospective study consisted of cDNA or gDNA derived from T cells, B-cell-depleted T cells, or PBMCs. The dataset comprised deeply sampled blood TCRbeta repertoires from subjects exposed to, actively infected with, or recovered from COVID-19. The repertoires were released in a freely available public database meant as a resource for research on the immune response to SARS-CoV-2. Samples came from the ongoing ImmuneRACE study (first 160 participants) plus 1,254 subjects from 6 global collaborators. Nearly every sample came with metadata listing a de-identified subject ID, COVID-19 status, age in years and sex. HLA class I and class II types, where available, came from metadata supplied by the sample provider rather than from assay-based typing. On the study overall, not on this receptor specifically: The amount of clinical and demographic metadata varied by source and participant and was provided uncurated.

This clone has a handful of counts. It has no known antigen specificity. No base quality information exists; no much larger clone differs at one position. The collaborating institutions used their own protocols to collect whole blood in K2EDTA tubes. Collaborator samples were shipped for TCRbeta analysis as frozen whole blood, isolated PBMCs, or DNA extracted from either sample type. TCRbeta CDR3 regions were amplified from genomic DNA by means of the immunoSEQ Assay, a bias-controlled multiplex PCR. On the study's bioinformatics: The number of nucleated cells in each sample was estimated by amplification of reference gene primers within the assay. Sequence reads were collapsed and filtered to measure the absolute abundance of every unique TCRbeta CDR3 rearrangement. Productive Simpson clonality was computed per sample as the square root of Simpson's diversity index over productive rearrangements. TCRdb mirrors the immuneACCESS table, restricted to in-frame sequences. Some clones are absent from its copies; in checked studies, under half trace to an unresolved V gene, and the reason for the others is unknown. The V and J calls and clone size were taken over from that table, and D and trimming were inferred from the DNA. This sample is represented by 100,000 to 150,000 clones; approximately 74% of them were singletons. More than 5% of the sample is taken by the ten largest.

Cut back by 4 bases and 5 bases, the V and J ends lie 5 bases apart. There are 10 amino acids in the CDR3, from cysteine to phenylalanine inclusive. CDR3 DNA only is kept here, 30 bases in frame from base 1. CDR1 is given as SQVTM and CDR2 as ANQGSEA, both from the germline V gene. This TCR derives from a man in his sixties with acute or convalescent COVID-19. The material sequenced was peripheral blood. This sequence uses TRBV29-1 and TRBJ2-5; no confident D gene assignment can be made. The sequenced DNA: TGCAGCGTTGTCAGGGAGACCCAGTACTTC. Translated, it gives CSVVRETQYF.